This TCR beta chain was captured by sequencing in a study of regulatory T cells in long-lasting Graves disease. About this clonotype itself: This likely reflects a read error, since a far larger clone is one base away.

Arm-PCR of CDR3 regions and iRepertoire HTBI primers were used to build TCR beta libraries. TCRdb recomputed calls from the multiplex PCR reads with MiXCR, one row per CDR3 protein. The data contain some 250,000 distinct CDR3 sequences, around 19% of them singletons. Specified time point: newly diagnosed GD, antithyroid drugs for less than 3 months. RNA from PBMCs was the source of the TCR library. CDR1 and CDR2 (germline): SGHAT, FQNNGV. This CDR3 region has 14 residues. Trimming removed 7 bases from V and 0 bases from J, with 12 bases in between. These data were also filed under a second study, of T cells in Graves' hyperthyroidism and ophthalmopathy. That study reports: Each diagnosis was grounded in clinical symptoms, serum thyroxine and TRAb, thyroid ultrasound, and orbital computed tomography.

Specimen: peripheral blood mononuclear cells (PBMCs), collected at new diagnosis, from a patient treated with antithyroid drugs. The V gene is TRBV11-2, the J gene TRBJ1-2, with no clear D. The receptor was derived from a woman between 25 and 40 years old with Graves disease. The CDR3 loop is CASNDTGPNYGYTF. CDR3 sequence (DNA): TGTGCCAGCAACGATACGGGCCCTAACTATGGCTACACCTTC.